Listed below are T cell receptor beta chains from one sample, sequenced in a study of blood T cell repertoires in COVID-19. Clones were read by immunoSEQ multiplex PCR, and TCRdb kept only the in-frame ones, dropping some. The data show some 180,000 clones, 80% seen once. The source material was peripheral blood. All receptors derive from a man aged 55 to 70 with acute or convalescent COVID-19. Each CDR3 is given without its conserved first and last residue. A D gene is named only where the DNA matches it firmly.

V gene	J gene	D gene	CDR3 protein
TRBV7-2	TRBJ2-5	TRBD2	ASTKPSGGGETQY
TRBV4-1	TRBJ1-5	NA	ASSQDGITPQH
TRBV19	TRBJ1-5	NA	ASSVPPGRAQH
TRBV27	TRBJ1-6	NA	ASSLYPRQPLH
TRBV11-2	TRBJ1-4	TRBD1	ASSPGQGPNEKLF
TRBV6-5	TRBJ1-2	NA	ASSQTVSRGYT
TRBV4-1	TRBJ2-1	TRBD2	ASSPSGTSVNEQF
TRBV7-9	TRBJ2-1	TRBD2	ASSLVRGASGRKNEQF
TRBV28	TRBJ2-3	NA	ASSSTGTPPLGTDTQY
TRBV11-2	TRBJ2-3	TRBD2	ASSLGLARATDTQY
TRBV7-9	TRBJ1-1	NA	ASSSGTTNTEAF
TRBV9	TRBJ2-5	NA	ASSVGGTEGETQY
TRBV5-1	TRBJ1-1	TRBD1	ASSLGQGHMNTEAF
TRBV30	TRBJ1-6	NA	AWRAQYNSPLH
TRBV7-6	TRBJ2-3	NA	ASSSGVLGTDTQY
TRBV5-1	TRBJ2-7	TRBD2	ASSEGTSARSSYEQY
TRBV6-6	TRBJ1-5	NA	ASSYWTASNQPQH
TRBV15	TRBJ1-1	TRBD1	ATSRFQGATEAF
TRBV19	TRBJ2-7	NA	ASSIQGTYEQY
TRBV1	TRBJ2-1	NA	TSSQDASGRAFQKTNEMTSI
TRBV29-1	TRBJ2-3	NA	SVDSSLADTQY
TRBV13	TRBJ2-7	NA	ASSLNFAAYEQY
TRBV10-3	TRBJ2-1	TRBD1	AISEAGRQGEYNEQF
TRBV6-5	TRBJ2-1	TRBD2	ASSLTGGRVEQF
TRBV21-1	TRBJ1-4	NA	ASSAGTSATNEKLF
TRBV2	TRBJ2-2	TRBD1	ASSAGGPNTGELF
TRBV11-2	TRBJ1-1	NA	ASSRVQGGTEAF
TRBV11-3	TRBJ2-3	TRBD2	ASSLVLAGYTDTQY
TRBV30	TRBJ2-5	NA	AWKTLGGQETQY
TRBV5-4	TRBJ1-2	NA	ASSLGGDDYGYT